This T cell receptor beta chain was captured in a study of T cells in Graves' hyperthyroidism and ophthalmopathy (dated by TCRdb to the late 2010s). About the full investigation: Peripheral blood samples were taken at the time of initial diagnosis, prior to any treatment. A discovery cohort of approximately 97 patients, 43 with Graves' ophthalmopathy and approximately 57 with stable Graves' hyperthyroidism, was used to find distinguishing TCR V-J signatures. Prospective prediction of ophthalmopathy was tested in an independent validation cohort of about 19 hyperthyroidism patients and around 16 patients who later progressed to ophthalmopathy. The roughly 90 discovery patients were divided at random into training and test sets in a 7:3 ratio. The study also compared thyroid tissue and blood T-cell repertoires from several Graves' hyperthyroidism patients. Following sampling, methimazole starting at 30 mg daily was given to hyperthyroidism patients, and high-dose intravenous methylprednisolone was given to ophthalmopathy patients. TCR Vbeta CDR3 sequencing of 130 to 150 peripheral blood samples (under 45 ophthalmopathy, roughly 74 hyperthyroidism and around 17 progressor patients) is reported in the paper. What the study reported, not specific to this receptor: Ophthalmopathy was separated from stable hyperthyroidism by a 13 V-J signature model, with about 86% sensitivity and just over 81% specificity obtained in cross-validation and 80%/75% obtained in testing. In validation, the model predicted progression to ophthalmopathy a median of roughly 6.1 months before onset, with over 55% sensitivity and nearly 75% specificity. Sample size was not statistically predetermined, and investigators were not blinded to group allocation. Most expanded thyroid clonotypes (frequency above 0.001) were also found in blood, which suggests that blood repertoires may mirror thyroid immune responses.

The TCR beta CDR3 regions were amplified from the RNA transcripts. A first-round RT-PCR of the TCR CDR3 used the HTBI primer set with the Qiagen OneStep RT-PCR kit. Libraries were constructed in a second round of multiplex PCR, after which size selection and purification were performed. Paired-end sequencing of the libraries was performed with 100 bp reads on an Illumina HiSeq2000. As for the authors' bioinformatics: SOAPnuke was used to process the raw data, throwing out any read that contained adapters or uncalled bases, had a mean Phred below 15, or lacked an exact constant-primer or identifier match. COPE v1.2.5 was used to merge the high-quality paired reads, and each unique nucleotide sequence was defined as a clonotype. MiTCR v1.1 was used to align the clonotypes against IMGT TRBV, TRBD and TRBJ reference segments. Only V-J combinations with frequency above 0.0001, covering 99% to 99.2% of repertoires, were analysed. The TCS score was defined as F50 (clonal expansion) divided by E x V (chaos), with BLOSUM62-based TCRdist calculated between CDR3 peptides within each V-J. Welch's t-statistics and random forest reduced roughly 530 V-J features to some 14, which were used in a naive Bayes classifier (R e1071). The raw public reads went through TCRdb reprocessing: fastp at Q25, MiXCR clone calling, in-frame beta chains kept. Each record represents a unique CDR3 protein, reported with the most common genes and DNA among its rows. The V and J calls reflect TCRdb's pipeline rather than the authors' work. The sample has about 560,000 distinct CDR3 sequences on record, 16% of them singletons. Around a sixth of the sample belongs to the ten largest clones.

The germline V gene (reference sequence) gives CDR1 as SGHNT and CDR2 as YYREEE. The trim is 1 base for V and 0 bases for J, with a gap of 11 bases between the germline ends. Including cysteine and phenylalanine, the CDR3 has 15 amino acids. The only DNA kept is the CDR3, 45 bases in frame from the first base. Stable Graves' hyperthyroidism was defined as the absence of progression to ophthalmopathy over 18 months of follow-up. The hyperthyroidism patients were between 18 and 65 years old and newly diagnosed, with a disease duration of less than 2 months. The study excluded patients with uncontrolled infections, other autoimmune diseases, pregnancy or lactation. Clinical symptoms, serum thyroxine and TRAb, thyroid ultrasound, and orbital computed tomography formed the basis for the diagnoses. Ficoll-Paque density gradient centrifugation was used to isolate PBMCs from 9.5 to 10 ml of fresh peripheral blood. Trizol reagent was used to extract total RNA, and RNA quality was then checked on an Agilent 2100 Bioanalyzer.

On this clonotype itself: Its antigen is currently not known. The input lacks base qualities; no much larger clone sits a single base away.

The sequence links TRBV5-4 to TRBJ2-7; no D gene is confidently identified. Sequencing was carried out using blood. This TCR came from a woman under 30 with Graves' hyperthyroidism. CDR3 protein: CASSLWRNPSYEQYF. The bases are TGTGCCAGCAGCTTGTGGCGGAACCCCTCCTACGAGCAGTACTTC.